Given below is one T cell receptor beta chain in context. Participant-given clinical history determined each cohort assignment. V trimming: 4 bases; J trimming: 0 bases; junction bases outside the gene matches: 5. Germline CDR1 is SGHTS and CDR2 is YDEGEE. This CDR3 has 15 residues. In the authors' methods: Amplification of reference gene primers was used by the study to estimate nucleated cell counts. Measured with immunoSEQ multiplex PCR; TCRdb has only the in-frame clones, and not every one. The V and J calls and clone size come from that table; D and trimming were worked out from the DNA. The sample has about 160,000 clones; over 80% are singletons. The data belong to a study of blood T cell repertoires in COVID-19. Whole-study context: The study drew acute and convalescent COVID-19 samples from the United States, Italy and Spain.

The chain couples TRBV5-8 to TRBJ1-2; TRBD1 matches 8 bases. The clonotype was recovered from a woman aged 50 to 60 who had recovered from COVID-19. The sample was PBMCs or T cells enriched from blood (not recorded which). CDR3 amino acids: CASSPRDRSNYGYTF. CDR3 in DNA: TGTGCCAGCAGCCCTCGGGACAGGTCTAACTATGGCTACACCTTC.